Here is one T cell receptor beta chain with its context. It lacks a known antigen. Base qualities are not provided; no much larger clone lies one nucleotide away. The data are from a study of T-cell memory formation after mild COVID-19 (dated by TCRdb to 2020 to 2023). In the study overall: Most TCR sequence clusters were specific to one of the two donors. Longitudinal TCRalpha and TCRbeta repertoire sequencing tracked T-cell clones expanding and contracting after mild COVID-19 in two donors. The cohort was made up of two young adult volunteers, one female and one male, who were previously healthy. Beyond this particular receptor, the publication reports: Clones contracting from day 15 to 85 had balanced CD4/CD8 phenotypes, while a second wave expanding from day 15 to 37 was biased towards CD4+. The study included only a couple of mild cases, and larger cohorts that include severe cases with pre-infection samples were judged to be necessary. Some responding clones were detected in pre-infection memory, suggesting pre-existing cross-reactive memory T cells joined the SARS-CoV-2 response. SARS-CoV-2 specificity was not confirmed for the second-wave clones peaking on day 37. Contracting CD4+ clones were located mainly in the CM and EM memory subsets, whereas CD8+ clones were found to be enriched in EMRA.

PBMCs were isolated by Ficoll-Paque density gradient centrifugation. Sequencing took place on an Illumina NovaSeq 6000. cDNA libraries for TCRalpha and TCRbeta were prepared by 5'RACE using constant-segment primers, with sample barcodes and unique molecular identifiers added. RNA was extracted from every sample with Trizol reagent. Libraries were amplified in two PCR steps, with a second sample barcode and Illumina TruSeq adapters added in the second step. Sequencing of libraries was performed on an Illumina NovaSeq with 2 x 150 bp paired-end reads. Regarding the original processing steps: The reads were demultiplexed and collapsed into UMI-guided consensus sequences using migec v1.2.7. With mixcr v2.1.11, UMI consensuses were aligned to TRA and TRB V and J templates and assembled into clonotypes. Expanded or contracted clonotypes were those called significant by both edgeR and NoisET, with noise models trained on biological replicates. For edgeR calls, the cutoffs were a false discovery rate-adjusted p below 0.01 and a log2 fold-change threshold of 1. As an exploratory analysis of dynamics, PCA with hierarchical clustering was applied to max-normalized trajectories of the 1000 most abundant clonotypes. Separately sequenced CD4+ and CD8+ repertoires were used to assign the CD4 or CD8 phenotype of responding clones. TCRdb reanalyzed the raw reads on its own, using fastp at Q25 for trimming and MiXCR for clone calling, and kept in-frame beta chains. Every entry covers one CDR3 protein and lists the most common genes and DNA from its rows. Clone size and V and J calls follow TCRdb, not the original study. The sample profile shows around 340,000 distinct CDR3 sequences; approximately 15% of them were found once. 22% of the sample is in the top ten clones.

CDR1 SGHRS and CDR2 YFSETQ were looked up in the germline V gene. Trimming costs V 0 bases and J 5 bases, and their ends lie 11 bases apart. The CDR3 runs 15 amino acids, cysteine and phenylalanine included. Of all the DNA, just the CDR3 is kept, 45 bases in frame from base 1. The TCR was taken from a man between 18 and 29 years old who had mild COVID-19 (a few samples of this study predate the infection). The sample titles of this study are shuffled in the database, so cell type and time point are left out; the donor was told from shared clones. The sequence joins TRBV5-1 to TRBJ2-2; matching of 5 bases hints at TRBD1 as the D gene. Input material: PBMCs or a T cell subset sorted from them (not recorded which). Read as DNA, the sequence is TGCGCCAGCAGCTTGGCCGACAGCCTTACCGGGGAGCTGTTTTTT. It specifies CASSLADSLTGELFF.